One and the same sample provided the 18 T cell receptor beta chains below, sequenced in a study of blood T cell repertoires in COVID-19. Data came from immunoSEQ multiplex PCR; TCRdb stores just in-frame clones and leaves some out. The sample shows around 200,000 clones, about 86% of them seen only once. Sequences were obtained from peripheral blood. These receptors were collected from a man aged 50-60 years with active or convalescent COVID-19.

The V and J genes are TRBV27 and TRBJ2-6; 7 bases agree with TRBD1. The CDR3 is 21 amino acids. The germline gives CDR1 MNHEY, CDR2 SMNVEV (reference sequence). V dropped 7 bases and J dropped 4; count of bases not matched to a gene: 25. The CDR3 sequence: CASIVPDRVPVLDSGANVLTF. In DNA, the CDR3 is TGTGCCAGCATTGTTCCCGACAGGGTTCCAGTGCTAGACTCCGGGGCCAACGTCCTGACTTTC. Together with reference TRBV27 and TRBJ2-6, the CDR3 gives the full variable domain: EAQVTQNPRYLITVTGKKLTVTCSQNMNHEYMSWYRQDPGLGLRQIYYSMNVEVTDKGDVPEGYKVSRKEKRNFPLILESPSPNQTSLYFCASIVPDRVPVLDSGANVLTFGAGSRLTVL.

The chain combines TRBV19 with TRBJ2-7; D is unresolved. This CDR3 region has 14 residues. V lost 6 bases to trimming and J lost 0 bases, with 12 bases between them. Germline CDR1 LNHDA, CDR2 SQIVND (reference sequence). The CDR3 region is CASSSTESSYEQYF. CDR3 bases: TGTGCCAGTAGCTCAACGGAGAGCTCCTACGAGCAGTACTTC.

The chain uses TRBV19 and TRBJ1-4, with 7 bases that match TRBD1. The CDR3 has 13 residues. Germline assignment: CDR1 LNHDA and CDR2 SQIVND (reference sequence). Losses at the gene ends were 3 bases for V and 9 bases for J; bases not matched to a gene: 4. DNA of the CDR3: TGTGCCAGTAGTATCCCGGGACAGAAAAAACTGTTTTTT. This translates into CASSIPGQKKLFF.

The rearrangement links TRBV29-1 to TRBJ1-2, with TRBD1 matching over 10 bases. J gave up 5 bases and V 6 bases, and 6 bases lay outside the gene matches. The CDR3 covers 13 residues. Germline CDR1 reads SQVTM; CDR2 reads ANQGSEA. CDR3 protein: CSVNRDRGYGYTF. The DNA of the CDR3 is TGCAGCGTCAACCGGGACAGGGGTTATGGCTACACCTTC.

The chain has TRBV11-3 and TRBJ2-2, with 10 bases aligning to TRBD2. Trimming took 5 bases from V and 0 from J; bases not matched to a gene: 3. Germline V CDR1 and CDR2: SGHNT, YENEEA. This CDR3 region has 16 residues. In nucleotides, the CDR3 is TGTGCCAGCAGCCCTAGCGGGGGTCCGAACACCGGGGAGCTGTTTTTT. Amino acids: CASSPSGGPNTGELFF. Using reference TRBV11-3 and TRBJ2-2 for the parts outside the CDR3, the full variable domain is EAGVVQSPRYKIIEKKQPVAFWCNPISGHNTLYWYLQNLGQGPELLIRYENEEAVDDSQLPKDRFSAERLKGVDSTLKIQPAELGDSAVYLCASSPSGGPNTGELFFGEGSRLTVL.

The rearrangement links TRBV7-9 to TRBJ2-2, with TRBD2 matching 7 bases. Germline-derived CDR1 and CDR2 are SEHNR and FQNEAQ (reference sequence). The V and J ends lost 4 bases and 5 bases, in that order; junction bases with no gene match: 10. The CDR3 spans 16 residues. CDR3 sequence (DNA): TGTGCCAGCAGCTCCAGGACTAGGATTAGGACCGGGGAGCTGTTTTTT. This sequence encodes CASSSRTRIRTGELFF.

The chain couples TRBV5-1 to TRBJ1-1, with TRBD1 as a possible D gene (6 bases). The CDR3 totals 16 residues. Germline CDR1 is SGHRS and CDR2 is YFSETQ. The ends were cut back, 4 bases at V and 2 bases at J, with 18 bases in the middle. CDR3 coding DNA: TGCGCCAGCAGCCCCCTCGGAACAGGGCTAAACACTGAAGCTTTCTTT. Its protein product is CASSPLGTGLNTEAFF.

The rearrangement joins TRBV11-2 to TRBJ2-2; 7 positions agree with TRBD2. This CDR3 comprises 16 residues. V gave up 5 bases and J gave up 0 bases; unmatched junction bases: 6. Germline V CDR1 and CDR2: SGHAT, FQNNGV. The CDR3 here is CASSPPGGTNTGELFF. The CDR3, as DNA: TGTGCCAGCAGCCCCCCGGGGGGAACGAACACCGGGGAGCTGTTTTTT.

This clone was recorded a few times. V usage is TRBV6-5 and J usage is TRBJ1-2; 8 bases match TRBD1. Losses at the gene ends were 7 bases for V and 0 bases for J; bases not matched to a gene: 4. The CDR3 spans 14 residues. Germline values: CDR1 MNHEY, CDR2 SVGAGI. CDR3 amino acids: CASTRTGSNYGYTF. CDR3 coding DNA: TGTGCCAGCACCCGGACAGGGTCTAACTATGGCTACACCTTC.

This chain joins TRBV6-6 and TRBJ2-3, with 12 bases identical to TRBD2. CDR3 size: 16 residues. Germline CDR1 and CDR2: MNHNY and SVGAGI (reference sequence). Trimming took 0 bases from V and 4 from J; bases not matched to a gene: 2. CDR3 DNA sequence: TGTGCCAGCAGTTACTCGACTAGCGGGAGATCAGATACGCAGTATTTT. This codes for CASSYSTSGRSDTQYF.

The chain is built from TRBV5-5 and TRBJ2-7, with D hard to call. This CDR3 contains 13 residues. V was trimmed by 0 bases and J by 6 bases, leaving 10 bases between them. The V gene's germline CDR1 is SGHKS and CDR2 YYEKEE (reference sequence). The DNA of the CDR3 is TGTGCCAGCAGCTTGGACACGCCGGGCGAGCAGTACTTC. Translating gives CASSLDTPGEQYF.

The chain is built from TRBV3-1 (or the pseudogene TRBV3-2) and TRBJ1-2, with D perhaps TRBD1 (5 bases). CDR3 length: 13 amino acids. Trimming left V 1 base short and J 8 bases short, with 11 bases between. Germline CDR1 reads LGHDT; CDR2 reads YNNKEL (reference sequence). The CDR3: CASSQAGGDGYTF. CDR3 sequence (DNA): TGTGCCAGCAGCCAAGCGGGGGGGGACGGCTACACCTTC.

The chain couples TRBV27 to TRBJ2-4, with D hard to call. Trimming left V 7 bases short and J 1 base short, with 17 bases between. This CDR3 is built from 16 residues. Germline V lookup: CDR1 MNHEY, CDR2 SMNVEV (reference sequence). The DNA of the CDR3 is TGTGCCAGCAAGACCCTAATCGGCAGGGCCAAAAACATTCAGTACTTC. This gives the protein CASKTLIGRAKNIQYF.

The J gene is TRBJ1-4, the V gene TRBV12-3 or TRBV12-4; the D is unclear. The CDR3 runs 11 residues. V was trimmed by 3 bases and J by 15 bases, leaving 11 bases between them. The CDR3 DNA is TGTGCCAGCAGTTTGTTTCGGGAGGTGTTTTTT. Its translation is CASSLFREVFF.

The chain is built from TRBV11-2 and TRBJ1-1; maybe TRBD1 (6 bases). Between the trimmed V and J ends, which lost 4 bases and 0 bases, there was a span of 18 bases. Germline loops: CDR1 SGHAT, CDR2 FQNNGV. The CDR3 loop spans 17 amino acids. CDR3 in amino acids: CASSSLRGIVMNTEAFF. The CDR3 DNA is TGTGCCAGCAGCTCTCTAAGGGGGATTGTCATGAACACTGAAGCTTTCTTT.

The chain links TRBV19 to TRBJ1-2, with D tentatively TRBD1 (6 bases). This CDR3 spans 15 amino acids. Trimming cost V 8 bases and J 5 bases, with 21 bases left between them. CDR1 and CDR2 from the germline V gene are LNHDA and SQIVND (reference sequence). CDR3: CASASGYGDIYGYTF. As DNA, the CDR3 is TGTGCCAGTGCGTCCGGTTACGGGGACATATATGGCTACACCTTC.

The rearrangement uses TRBV6-5 and TRBJ1-2; D unclear. Trimming stripped 6 bases from V and 5 bases from J, with 10 bases between. The CDR3 length is 12 residues. Germline loops: CDR1 MNHEY, CDR2 SVGAGI. CDR3 in amino acids: CASRNQDYGYTF. The CDR3, as DNA: TGTGCCAGCAGGAACCAGGATTATGGCTACACCTTC.

The chain carries TRBV6-5 and TRBJ1-2; TRBD1 might be the D (6 bases). Trimming cost V 6 bases and J 7 bases, with 15 bases left between them. The CDR3 length is 13 residues. The germline V gene encodes CDR1 MNHEY and CDR2 SVGAGI. This chain's CDR3 is CASRSGVSGGYTF. The CDR3 DNA is TGTGCCAGCAGATCAGGGGTATCCGGTGGCTACACCTTC.